A selection of T cell receptor beta chains follows, all from one sample in a study of blood T cell repertoires in COVID-19. The method was immunoSEQ multiplex PCR; TCRdb's version includes in-frame clones alone and lacks a portion of them. The table records 40,000 or so clones, approximately 86% of them present only once. The specimen sequenced was peripheral blood. These receptor sequences come from a man aged 35-49 years with active COVID-19. Each CDR3 is given with its conserved first and last residue. D genes are given only for firm matches. Rows give clone size only sometimes, using once, few, many, or a class for an expanded clone.

j_gene | d_gene | abundance | v_gene | CDR3aa | CDR3nt
TRBJ1-6 | - | - | TRBV10-3 | CAISELSSQDSPLHF | TGTGCCATCAGTGAGTTGTCAAGTCAGGATTCACCCCTCCACTTT
TRBJ2-7 | - | - | TRBV19 | CASSPTLGNEQYF | TGTGCCAGTAGTCCGACACTAGGGAACGAGCAGTACTTC
TRBJ2-1 | TRBD2 | - | TRBV6-5 | CASIQTPGGEQFF | TGTGCCAGCATCCAAACGCCGGGGGGTGAGCAGTTCTTC
TRBJ2-7 | - | - | TRBV6-1 | CASSEQQDSYEQYF | TGTGCCAGCAGTGAACAACAGGACTCCTACGAGCAGTACTTC
TRBJ1-2 | TRBD1 | - | TRBV7-9 | CASSHSTRTGNYGYTF | TGTGCCAGCAGCCACAGCACTCGGACAGGGAACTATGGCTACACCTTC
TRBJ2-3 | TRBD1 | - | TRBV24-1 | CATSDDDRGRITDTQYF | TGTGCCACCAGTGATGATGACAGGGGACGTATCACAGATACGCAGTATTTT
TRBJ1-3 | - | few | TRBV5-4 | CASSFGRSGNTIYF | TGTGCCAGCAGCTTTGGCCGCTCTGGAAACACCATATATTTT
TRBJ1-6 | - | - | TRBV20-1 | CSASLGGSNSPLHF | TGCAGTGCTAGTCTTGGGGGCAGTAATTCACCCCTCCACTTT
TRBJ2-2 | - | - | TRBV6-5 | CASSYRLDAGELFF | TGTGCCAGCAGTTACAGACTAGATGCCGGGGAGCTGTTTTTT
TRBJ1-2 | TRBD1 | - | TRBV5-6 | CASSSTGELWGYTF | TGTGCCAGCAGCTCGACAGGGGAACTTTGGGGCTACACCTTC
TRBJ2-3 | - | - | TRBV30 | CAWARGITDTQYF | TGTGCCTGGGCTAGGGGGATCACAGATACGCAGTATTTT
TRBJ2-1 | TRBD2 | once | TRBV15 | CATSTGLADYNEQFF | TGTGCCACCAGCACGGGACTAGCGGACTACAATGAGCAGTTCTTC
TRBJ2-7 | - | - | TRBV19 | CASSILATGAYEQYF | TGTGCCAGTAGTATTCTCGCGACAGGCGCCTACGAGCAGTACTTC
TRBJ2-1 | - | - | TRBV11-3 | CASRAGSSFNDEQFF | TGTGCCAGCAGAGCCGGGAGTTCGTTTAACGATGAGCAGTTCTTC
TRBJ2-3 | - | once | TRBV10-1 | CASSPNQWEADTQYF | TGCGCCAGCAGCCCCAACCAGTGGGAGGCAGATACGCAGTATTTT
TRBJ1-2 | TRBD1 | - | TRBV29-1 | CSVDRGQNGYTF | TGCAGCGTTGACAGGGGGCAAAATGGCTACACCTTC
TRBJ1-5 | - | - | TRBV27 | CASSRSGARNQPQHF | TGTGCCAGCAGTAGATCAGGGGCACGCAATCAGCCCCAGCATTTT
TRBJ2-1 | - | - | TRBV27 | CASSPPQALEQFF | TGTGCCAGCAGTCCTCCACAGGCCCTTGAGCAGTTCTTC
TRBJ1-5 | - | - | TRBV2 | CASSENGASQPQHF | TGTGCCAGCAGTGAAAATGGGGCGAGTCAGCCCCAGCATTTT
TRBJ2-5 | - | - | TRBV21-1 | CASSKYGLQGNQETQYF | TGTGCCAGCAGCAAATATGGGCTTCAGGGGAACCAAGAGACCCAGTACTTC